Following are 18 T cell receptor beta chains from one sample sequenced in a study of cytomegalovirus exposure and HLA in healthy donors. The PCR contained 60 Vbeta and 13 Jbeta primers. TCRdb's copy holds only in-frame clones and misses some; the assay was immunoSEQ multiplex PCR. The sample carries under 150,000 clones, 60% to 80% recorded once. Material: PBMCs. The receptor source for this set is a woman aged 50 to 60 in good health and CMV-seronegative.

This chain uses TRBV5-4 with TRBJ2-1, with TRBD2 matching 12 bases. V gave up 0 bases and J gave up 6 bases; unmatched junction bases: 4. Germline assignment: CDR1 SGHNT and CDR2 YYREEE (reference sequence). The length of the CDR3 is 16 residues. The CDR3 DNA is TGTGCCAGCAGCTTGGGGGCTAGCGGGGGGGTCAATGAGCAGTTCTTC. Protein sequence: CASSLGASGGVNEQFF.

This sequence joins TRBV5-6 and TRBJ1-1; D may be TRBD1 (5 bases). V was pared by 1 base and J by 4 bases, with 14 bases between. Germline V CDR1 and CDR2: SGHDT, YYEEEE. The CDR3 sequence is 15 residues long. The CDR3: CASSLPRTRPTEAFF. In DNA, the CDR3 is TGTGCCAGCAGCTTGCCCCGGACAAGGCCCACTGAAGCTTTCTTT.

The rearrangement uses TRBV27 and TRBJ2-1; TRBD2 is a possible D gene (5 bases). Germline CDR1 MNHEY, CDR2 SMNVEV (reference sequence). Between the trimmed V and J ends, which lost 8 bases and 8 bases, there was a span of 22 bases. The CDR3 runs 15 residues. In DNA, the CDR3 is TGTGCCAGCCAAGTGGGTGACACGGACTTCGATGAGCAGTTCTTC. As protein: CASQVGDTDFDEQFF.

This chain links TRBV2 with TRBJ2-5; D not resolved. This CDR3 comprises 11 residues. With 8 bases removed from V and 5 bases from J, the gap between germline ends came to 9 bases. CDR1 is SNHLY, CDR2 FYNNEI, per germline. The CDR3 reads CASSREETQYF. Written as DNA, the CDR3 is TGTGCCAGCTCTAGAGAGGAGACCCAGTACTTC. The whole variable domain, filled in from reference TRBV2 and TRBJ2-5, reads EPEVTQTPSHQVTQMGQEVILRCVPISNHLYFYWYRQILGQKVEFLVSFYNNEISEKSEIFDDQFSVERPDGSNFTLKIRSTKLEDSAMYFCASSREETQYFGPGTRLLVL.

The V gene is TRBV6-1, the J gene TRBJ2-7; 7 nucleotides line up with TRBD1. Germline V gene data show CDR1 as MNHNS and CDR2 as SASEGT. With V trimmed by 0 bases and J by 3 bases, 8 bases remained unmatched. The CDR3 loop spans 16 amino acids. CDR3 sequence (DNA): TGTGCCAGCAGTGAAGCGTTAACAGGGGCTGACTACGAGCAGTACTTC. Translating it yields CASSEALTGADYEQYF.

The chain is built from TRBV5-1 and TRBJ2-5; 11 bases agree with TRBD2. The CDR3 sequence is 15 residues long. Losses at the gene ends were 1 base for V and 2 bases for J; bases not matched to a gene: 1. Germline V gene data show CDR1 as SGHRS and CDR2 as YFSETQ. The CDR3 DNA sequence: TGCGCCAGCAGCTTGATAGCGGGGGGGCAAGAGACCCAGTACTTC. Protein: CASSLIAGGQETQYF.

This sequence joins TRBV25-1 and TRBJ2-1; 7 bases match TRBD2. This CDR3 comprises 18 residues. Trimming took 1 base from V and 9 from J; bases not matched to a gene: 18. Looked up from germline, CDR1 is MGHDK and CDR2 is SYGVNS. The CDR3 DNA reads as TGTGCCAGCAGTGAATTAGGGAGGGAACTCCCGGCTGGAAGTGAGCAGTTCTTC. Residues: CASSELGRELPAGSEQFF. Complete variable domain (other parts from reference TRBV25-1 and TRBJ2-1): EADIYQTPRYLVIGTGKKITLECSQTMGHDKMYWYQQDPGMELHLIHYSYGVNSTEKGDLSSESTVSRIRTEHFPLTLESARPSHTSQYLCASSELGRELPAGSEQFFGPGTRLTVL.

The chain carries TRBV30 and TRBJ2-7; 8 bases line up with TRBD1. The germline V gene encodes CDR1 GTSNPN and CDR2 SVGIG (reference sequence). The length of the CDR3 is 12 residues. Trimming cost V 3 bases and J 4 bases; bases outside gene matches: 2. CDR3 coding DNA: TGTGCCTGGAGACGGGACAGGTACGAGCAGTACTTC. Protein product: CAWRRDRYEQYF.

The V and J genes are TRBV6-1 and TRBJ2-3; 11 nucleotides agree with TRBD2. The J segment lost 4 bases and the V segment lost 6 bases, leaving 6 bases of the junction unmatched. Per germline, CDR1 MNHNS and CDR2 SASEGT. The CDR3 length is 15 residues. The CDR3 DNA sequence: TGTGCCAGCAGCCCTAGCGGGGGGCCTCCAGATACGCAGTATTTT. Translation gives CASSPSGGPPDTQYF.

The gene calls are TRBV28 and TRBJ2-5; 10 nucleotides align to TRBD1. Germline V gives CDR1 MDHEN, CDR2 SYDVKM. CDR3 length equals 15 residues. Unmatched junction bases numbered 9, after V lost 7 bases and J lost 4 bases. CDR3 sequence (DNA): TGTGCCAGCACCACTGGGACAGGGGTCGGAGAGACCCAGTACTTC. Translated: CASTTGTGVGETQYF.

The rearrangement uses TRBV5-6 and TRBJ1-2; 12 bases map to TRBD1. This CDR3 region has 14 residues. Unmatched junction bases numbered 6, after V lost 4 bases and J lost 8 bases. Germline CDR1 SGHDT, CDR2 YYEEEE. CDR3 sequence (DNA): TGTGCCAGCAGCCGTAGGGACAGGGGGCCGGGCTACACCTTC. Its protein product is CASSRRDRGPGYTF.

This clone was observed a few times. The J gene is TRBJ1-2, the V gene TRBV5-1; the match to TRBD1 covers 10 bases. Per germline, CDR1 SGHRS and CDR2 YFSETQ. Unmatched junction bases numbered 12, after V lost 3 bases and J lost 4 bases. This CDR3 is 17 amino acids long. CDR3 loop: CASSSTGGAAGGYGYTF. DNA of the CDR3: TGCGCCAGCAGCTCGACAGGGGGCGCGGCGGGCGGCTATGGCTACACCTTC. Looking up the rest from reference TRBV5-1 and TRBJ1-2 gives the full variable domain: KAGVTQTPRYLIKTRGQQVTLSCSPISGHRSVSWYQQTPGQGLQFLFEYFSETQRNKGNFPGRFSGRQFSNSRSEMNVSTLELGDSALYLCASSSTGGAAGGYGYTFGSGTRLTVV.

This chain joins TRBV5-1 and TRBJ2-7; 11 bases agree with TRBD1. Germline V gene data show CDR1 as SGHRS and CDR2 as YFSETQ. This CDR3 region has 15 residues. V lost 5 bases and J lost 3; bases outside the gene matches: 7. Here the CDR3 reads CASRLIGTGGYEQYF. The CDR3 DNA reads as TGCGCCAGCAGGCTTATCGGGACAGGGGGCTACGAGCAGTACTTC. Complete variable domain (other parts from reference TRBV5-1 and TRBJ2-7): KAGVTQTPRYLIKTRGQQVTLSCSPISGHRSVSWYQQTPGQGLQFLFEYFSETQRNKGNFPGRFSGRQFSNSRSEMNVSTLELGDSALYLCASRLIGTGGYEQYFGPGTRLTVT.

This clone has just a few counts. The rearrangement joins TRBV7-2 to TRBJ1-5, with no clear D. There are 13 residues in the CDR3. Germline CDR1 is SGHTA and CDR2 is FQGNSA. Between the trimmed V and J ends, which lost 0 bases and 6 bases, there was a span of 6 bases. The chain's CDR3 is CASSLATGQPQHF. The CDR3 DNA follows: TGTGCCAGCAGCTTAGCCACGGGTCAGCCCCAGCATTTT.

DNA of the CDR3: TGTGCCAGCAGCTTGGATAGGGGGTCGACCGGGGAGCTGTTTTTT. The encoded protein is CASSLDRGSTGELFF. The chain recombines TRBV5-4 with TRBJ2-2, with a weak D call TRBD1 (6 bases). Trimming left V 0 bases short and J 5 bases short, with 11 bases between. The CDR3 totals 15 residues. Per the germline V gene, CDR1 is SGHNT and CDR2 is YYREEE (reference sequence).

In regard to this clone: The sample holds other DNA sequences that translate to the same CDR3. The chain is built from TRBV29-1 and TRBJ1-2; TRBD1 matches at 9 bases. Per germline, CDR1 SQVTM and CDR2 ANQGSEA. The CDR3 length is 14 residues. Losses at the gene ends were 6 bases for V and 6 bases for J; bases not matched to a gene: 11. In DNA form, the CDR3 reads TGCAGCGTAGAACCCGGGACAGGGACTAATGGCTACACCTTC. Amino acids: CSVEPGTGTNGYTF.

This chain connects TRBV9 to TRBJ2-4, with 7 bases fitting TRBD2. CDR3 length: 13 amino acids. Germline V gene data show CDR1 as SGDLS and CDR2 as YYNGEE. In DNA, the CDR3 is TGTGCGTCGAGCGGGGAGGCCAAAAACATTCAGTACTTC. Protein product: CASSGEAKNIQYF. Drawing the rest from reference TRBV9 and TRBJ2-4, the complete variable domain is DSGVTQTPKHLITATGQRVTLRCSPRSGDLSVYWYQQSLDQGLQFLIQYYNGEERAKGNILERFSAQQFPDLHSELNLSSLELGDSALYFCASSGEAKNIQYFGAGTRLSVL.

J is TRBJ1-2 and V is TRBV6-1, with D maybe TRBD1 (6 bases). Trimming pared 2 bases from V and 12 bases from J, leaving 13 bases between. Germline-derived CDR1 and CDR2 are MNHNS and SASEGT. CDR3 length: 12 amino acids. The CDR3 DNA reads TGTGCCAGCAGTGAACTCGGACAGAAAAACACCTTC. Its translation is CASSELGQKNTF.